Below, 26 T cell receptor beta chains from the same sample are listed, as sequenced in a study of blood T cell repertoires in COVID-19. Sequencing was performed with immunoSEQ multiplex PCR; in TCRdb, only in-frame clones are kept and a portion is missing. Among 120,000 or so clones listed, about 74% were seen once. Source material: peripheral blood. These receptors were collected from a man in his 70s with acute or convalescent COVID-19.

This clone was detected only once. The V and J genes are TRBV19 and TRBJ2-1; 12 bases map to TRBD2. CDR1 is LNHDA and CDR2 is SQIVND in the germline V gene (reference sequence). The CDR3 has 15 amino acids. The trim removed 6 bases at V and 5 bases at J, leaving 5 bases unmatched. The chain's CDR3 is CASRRLAGVDNEQFF. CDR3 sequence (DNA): TGTGCCAGTAGGAGACTAGCGGGGGTGGACAATGAGCAGTTCTTC.

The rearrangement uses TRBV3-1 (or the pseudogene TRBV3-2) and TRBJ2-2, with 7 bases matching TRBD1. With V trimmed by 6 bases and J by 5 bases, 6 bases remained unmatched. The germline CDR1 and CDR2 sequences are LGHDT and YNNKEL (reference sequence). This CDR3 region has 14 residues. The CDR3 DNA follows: TGTGCCAGCAGACATTCAGGGGGTACCGGGGAGCTGTTTTTT. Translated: CASRHSGGTGELFF.

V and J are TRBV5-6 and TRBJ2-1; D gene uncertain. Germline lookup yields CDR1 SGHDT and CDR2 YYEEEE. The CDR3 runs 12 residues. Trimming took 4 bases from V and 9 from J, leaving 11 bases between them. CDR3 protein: CASSPRLLEQFF. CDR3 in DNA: TGTGCCAGCAGCCCGCGCCTGCTTGAGCAGTTCTTC.

The CDR3 loop is CASQPTGDSYNEQFF. In DNA form, the CDR3 reads TGTGCCAGCCAGCCTACAGGAGACTCCTACAATGAGCAGTTCTTC. This chain connects TRBV5-4 to TRBJ2-1; tentatively, D is TRBD1 (5 bases). CDR1 and CDR2 (germline): SGHNT, YYREEE (reference sequence). Trimming took 7 bases from V and 0 from J, leaving 14 bases between them. The CDR3 is 15 amino acids.

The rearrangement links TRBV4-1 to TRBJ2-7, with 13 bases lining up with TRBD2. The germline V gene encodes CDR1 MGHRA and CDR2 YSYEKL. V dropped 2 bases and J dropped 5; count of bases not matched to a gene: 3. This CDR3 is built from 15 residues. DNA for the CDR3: TGCGCCAGCAGCCAATTGGGACTAGCGGGAAACGAGCAGTACTTC. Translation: CASSQLGLAGNEQYF.

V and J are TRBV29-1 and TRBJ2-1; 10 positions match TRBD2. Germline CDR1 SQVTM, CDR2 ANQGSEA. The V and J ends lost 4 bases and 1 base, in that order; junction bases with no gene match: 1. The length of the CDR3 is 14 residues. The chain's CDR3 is CSVATSGSYNEQFF. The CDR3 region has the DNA TGCAGCGTTGCGACTAGCGGGTCCTACAATGAGCAGTTCTTC.

The CDR3 here is CASSPGHGNQPQHF. CDR3 DNA: TGTGCCAGCAGCCCGGGACACGGCAATCAGCCCCAGCATTTT. This chain uses TRBV5-6 with TRBJ1-5, with D perhaps matching TRBD1 (6 bases). There are 14 residues in the CDR3. The germline CDR1 and CDR2 sequences are SGHDT and YYEEEE. Between the trimmed V and J ends, which lost 4 bases and 2 bases, there was a span of 10 bases.

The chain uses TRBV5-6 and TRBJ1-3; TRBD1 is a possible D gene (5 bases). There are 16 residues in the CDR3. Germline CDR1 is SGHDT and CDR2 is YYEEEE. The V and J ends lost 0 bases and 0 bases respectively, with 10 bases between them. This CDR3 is CASSLGTGSSGNTIYF. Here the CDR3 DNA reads TGTGCCAGCAGCTTGGGAACAGGTTCCTCTGGAAACACCATATATTTT.

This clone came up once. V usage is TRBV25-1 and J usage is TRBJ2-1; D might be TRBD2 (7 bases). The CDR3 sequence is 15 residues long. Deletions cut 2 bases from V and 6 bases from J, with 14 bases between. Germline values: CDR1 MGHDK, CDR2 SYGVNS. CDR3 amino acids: CASSEAGAFSNEQFF. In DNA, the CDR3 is TGTGCCAGCAGTGAAGCGGGGGCCTTTAGCAATGAGCAGTTCTTC. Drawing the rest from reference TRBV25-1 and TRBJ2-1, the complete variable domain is EADIYQTPRYLVIGTGKKITLECSQTMGHDKMYWYQQDPGMELHLIHYSYGVNSTEKGDLSSESTVSRIRTEHFPLTLESARPSHTSQYLCASSEAGAFSNEQFFGPGTRLTVL.

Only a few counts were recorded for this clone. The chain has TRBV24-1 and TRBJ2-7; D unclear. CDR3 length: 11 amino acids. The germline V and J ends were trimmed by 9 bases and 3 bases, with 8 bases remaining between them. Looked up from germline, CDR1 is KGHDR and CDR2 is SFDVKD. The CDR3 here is CATGQDYEQYF. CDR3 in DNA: TGTGCCACCGGGCAGGACTACGAGCAGTACTTC.

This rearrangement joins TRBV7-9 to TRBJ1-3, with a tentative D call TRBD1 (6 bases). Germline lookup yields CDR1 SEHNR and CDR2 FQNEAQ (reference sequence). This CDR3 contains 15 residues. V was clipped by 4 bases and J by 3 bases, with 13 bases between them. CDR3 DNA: TGTGCCAGCAGCTCCAGGGGTCTAGATGGAAACACCATATATTTT. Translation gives CASSSRGLDGNTIYF.

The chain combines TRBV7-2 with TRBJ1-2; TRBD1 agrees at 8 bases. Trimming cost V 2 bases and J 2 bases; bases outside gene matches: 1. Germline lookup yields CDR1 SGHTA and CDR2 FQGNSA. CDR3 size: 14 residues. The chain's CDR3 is CASSLQGANYGYTF. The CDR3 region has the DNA TGTGCCAGCAGCTTACAGGGGGCCAACTATGGCTACACCTTC. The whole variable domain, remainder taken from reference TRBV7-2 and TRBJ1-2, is GAGVSQSPSNKVTEKGKDVELRCDPISGHTALYWYRQSLGQGLEFLIYFQGNSAPDKSGLPSDRFSAERTGGSVSTLTIQRTQQEDSAVYLCASSLQGANYGYTFGSGTRLTVV.

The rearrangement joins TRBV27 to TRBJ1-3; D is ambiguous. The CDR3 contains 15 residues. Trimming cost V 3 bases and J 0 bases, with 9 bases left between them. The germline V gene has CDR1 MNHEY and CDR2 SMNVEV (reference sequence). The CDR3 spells CASSLGSTSGNTIYF. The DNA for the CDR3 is TGTGCCAGCAGTTTGGGCAGCACCTCTGGAAACACCATATATTTT.

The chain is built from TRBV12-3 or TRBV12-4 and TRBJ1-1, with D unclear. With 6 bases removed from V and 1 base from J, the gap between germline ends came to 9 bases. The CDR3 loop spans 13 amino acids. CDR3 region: CASSTNGNTEAFF. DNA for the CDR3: TGTGCCAGCAGCACGAACGGGAACACTGAAGCTTTCTTT.

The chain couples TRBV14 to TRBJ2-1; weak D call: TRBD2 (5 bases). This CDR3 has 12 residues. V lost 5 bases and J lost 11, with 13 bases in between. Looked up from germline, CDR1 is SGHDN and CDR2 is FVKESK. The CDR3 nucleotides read TGTGCCAGCAGCACGAGCGGTCCCAAGCAGTTCTTC. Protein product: CASSTSGPKQFF.

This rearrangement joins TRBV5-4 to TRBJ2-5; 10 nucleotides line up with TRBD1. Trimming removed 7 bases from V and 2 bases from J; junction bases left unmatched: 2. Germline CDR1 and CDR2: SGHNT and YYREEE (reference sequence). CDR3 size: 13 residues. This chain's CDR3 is CASGQGGQETQYF. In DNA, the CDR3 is TGTGCCAGCGGACAGGGGGGGCAAGAGACCCAGTACTTC.

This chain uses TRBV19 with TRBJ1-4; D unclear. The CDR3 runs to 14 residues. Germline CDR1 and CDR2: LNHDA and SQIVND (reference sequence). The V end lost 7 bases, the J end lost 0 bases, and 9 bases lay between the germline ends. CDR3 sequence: CASTEAATNEKLFF. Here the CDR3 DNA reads TGTGCCAGTACGGAGGCTGCAACTAATGAAAAACTGTTTTTT.

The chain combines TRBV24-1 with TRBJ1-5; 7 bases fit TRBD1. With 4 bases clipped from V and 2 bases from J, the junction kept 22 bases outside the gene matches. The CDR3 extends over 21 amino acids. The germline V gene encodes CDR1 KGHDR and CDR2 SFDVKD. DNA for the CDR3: TGTGCCACCAGTGAGGGGACCGGGACAGCCTTTGGCCTGGGGGGCAATCAGCCCCAGCATTTT. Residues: CATSEGTGTAFGLGGNQPQHF.

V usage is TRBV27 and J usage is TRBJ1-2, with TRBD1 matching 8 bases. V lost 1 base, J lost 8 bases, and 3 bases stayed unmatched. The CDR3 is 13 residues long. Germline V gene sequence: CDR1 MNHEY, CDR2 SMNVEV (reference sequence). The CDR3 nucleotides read TGTGCCAGCAGTTTATACAGGGGGGAAGGCTACACCTTC. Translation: CASSLYRGEGYTF.

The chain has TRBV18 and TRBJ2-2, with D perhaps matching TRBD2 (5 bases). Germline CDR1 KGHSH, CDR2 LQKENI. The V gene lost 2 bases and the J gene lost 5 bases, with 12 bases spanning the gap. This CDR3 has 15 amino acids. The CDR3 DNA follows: TGTGCCAGCTCACCAAACGGCGAGGGAACCGGGGAGCTGTTTTTT. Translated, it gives CASSPNGEGTGELFF.

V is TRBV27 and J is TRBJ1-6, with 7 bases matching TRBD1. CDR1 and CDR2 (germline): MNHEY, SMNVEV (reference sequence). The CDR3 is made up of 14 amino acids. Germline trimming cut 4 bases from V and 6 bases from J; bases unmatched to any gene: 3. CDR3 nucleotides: TGTGCCAGCAGTTACCGGGACAGTAATTCACCCCTCCACTTT. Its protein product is CASSYRDSNSPLHF.

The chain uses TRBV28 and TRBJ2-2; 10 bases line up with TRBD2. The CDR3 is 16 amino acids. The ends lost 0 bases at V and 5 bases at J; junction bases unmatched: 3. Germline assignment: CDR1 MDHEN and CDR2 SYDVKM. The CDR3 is CASSLWGSGRTGELFF. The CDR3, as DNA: TGTGCCAGCAGTTTATGGGGTAGCGGGAGGACCGGGGAGCTGTTTTTT. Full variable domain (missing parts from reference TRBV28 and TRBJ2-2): DVKVTQSSRYLVKRTGEKVFLECVQDMDHENMFWYRQDPGLGLRLIYFSYDVKMKEKGDIPEGYSVSREKKERFSLILESASTNQTSMYLCASSLWGSGRTGELFFGEGSRLTVL.

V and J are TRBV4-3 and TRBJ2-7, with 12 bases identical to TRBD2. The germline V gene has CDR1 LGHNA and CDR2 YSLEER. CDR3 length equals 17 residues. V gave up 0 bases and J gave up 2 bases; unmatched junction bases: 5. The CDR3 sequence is CASSQDLAGGRPYEQYF. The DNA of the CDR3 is TGCGCCAGCAGCCAAGATCTAGCGGGGGGGAGACCCTACGAGCAGTACTTC.

Here the CDR3 reads CASIHPGTGVFQCAYEQYF. Written as DNA, the CDR3 is TGCGCCAGCATACACCCCGGGACAGGGGTCTTCCAATGCGCCTACGAGCAGTACTTC. This chain joins TRBV23-1 and TRBJ2-7, with TRBD1 identical over 10 bases. TRBV23-1 is classed as an ORF, of uncertain function. The CDR3 consists of 19 residues. With 7 bases clipped from V and 2 bases from J, the junction kept 20 bases outside the gene matches.

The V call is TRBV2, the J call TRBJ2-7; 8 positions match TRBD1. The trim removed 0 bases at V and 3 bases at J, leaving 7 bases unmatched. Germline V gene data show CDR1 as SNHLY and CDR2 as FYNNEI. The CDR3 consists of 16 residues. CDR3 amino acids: CASSEAMDRVYYEQYF. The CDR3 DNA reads TGTGCCAGCAGTGAAGCGATGGACAGGGTCTACTACGAGCAGTACTTC. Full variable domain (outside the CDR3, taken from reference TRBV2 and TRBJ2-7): EPEVTQTPSHQVTQMGQEVILRCVPISNHLYFYWYRQILGQKVEFLVSFYNNEISEKSEIFDDQFSVERPDGSNFTLKIRSTKLEDSAMYFCASSEAMDRVYYEQYFGPGTRLTVT.

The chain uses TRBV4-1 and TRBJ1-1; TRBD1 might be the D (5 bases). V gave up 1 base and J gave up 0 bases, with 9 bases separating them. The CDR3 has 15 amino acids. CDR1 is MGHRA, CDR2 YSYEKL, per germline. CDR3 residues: CASSQAPDMNTEAFF. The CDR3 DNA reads TGCGCCAGCAGCCAAGCTCCGGACATGAACACTGAAGCTTTCTTT.